The 27 T cell receptor beta chains listed next were all sequenced from one sample in a study of blood T cell repertoires in COVID-19. Data came from immunoSEQ multiplex PCR; TCRdb stores just in-frame clones and leaves some out. Among 200,000 or so clones listed, 60% to 80% were seen once. Sequenced: peripheral blood. These receptors all come from a man in his 60s with active or convalescent COVID-19.

J is TRBJ2-1 and V is TRBV9, with 8 bases matching TRBD2. The CDR3 consists of 17 residues. Looked up from germline, CDR1 is SGDLS and CDR2 is YYNGEE. J lost 3 bases, V lost 1 base, and 9 bases had no gene match. The CDR3 coding sequence is TGTGCCAGCAGCGTAACCAGCGGGAGAGGGTACTACAATGAGCAGTTCTTC. The encoded protein is CASSVTSGRGYYNEQFF.

This sequence joins TRBV29-1 and TRBJ2-3, with D possibly being TRBD2 (6 bases). Germline CDR1 reads SQVTM; CDR2 reads ANQGSEA. Trimming shortened V by 6 bases and J by 4 bases, and 17 bases separated the two germline ends. This CDR3 comprises 14 residues. The CDR3 nucleotides read TGCAGCGTCCGACGGTCGGGGGTCGCAGATACGCAGTATTTT. Translation gives CSVRRSGVADTQYF.

CDR3 protein: CASSLTQAYEQYF. CDR3 in DNA: TGTGCCAGCAGCTTGACACAGGCCTACGAGCAGTACTTC. The rearrangement links TRBV13 to TRBJ2-7; D is possibly TRBD1 (5 bases). Germline loops: CDR1 PRHDT, CDR2 FYEKMQ (reference sequence). V lost 3 bases, J lost 2 bases, and 8 bases lay in between. The CDR3 runs to 13 residues.

The rearrangement links TRBV6-5 to TRBJ2-7; 12 positions agree with TRBD2. The V segment lost 2 bases and the J segment 4 bases; nucleotides outside the gene matches: 3. Germline V gene data show CDR1 as MNHEY and CDR2 as SVGAGI. The CDR3 contains 15 residues. The CDR3 DNA is TGTGCCAGCAGTTACGAGACTAGCGGGAGATACGAGCAGTACTTC. Translated: CASSYETSGRYEQYF.

The gene calls are TRBV19 and TRBJ2-1, with D tentatively TRBD2 (6 bases). This CDR3 is built from 14 residues. V dropped 6 bases and J dropped 2 bases, with 11 bases sitting between them. CDR1 and CDR2 from the germline V gene are LNHDA and SQIVND (reference sequence). The CDR3 protein is CASSGSYTYNEQFF. CDR3 nucleotides: TGTGCCAGTAGCGGGAGTTATACCTACAATGAGCAGTTCTTC.

This clone was picked up a small number of times. V and J are TRBV27 and TRBJ2-5; 9 nucleotides line up with TRBD1. Unmatched junction bases numbered 7, after V lost 5 bases and J lost 3 bases. Germline V gene data show CDR1 as MNHEY and CDR2 as SMNVEV (reference sequence). This CDR3 is 15 amino acids long. CDR3 sequence reads: CASSRYRGREETQYF. In DNA form, the CDR3 reads TGTGCCAGCAGTCGCTACAGGGGGCGGGAAGAGACCCAGTACTTC.

This clone was recorded once. This chain uses TRBV5-8 with TRBJ2-3, with 7 bases fitting TRBD2. V was pared by 4 bases and J by 0 bases, with 11 bases of the junction left unmatched. The CDR3 totals 17 residues. The germline V gene has CDR1 SGHTS and CDR2 YDEGEE. CDR3 sequence: CASSLTYGGSSTDTQYF. CDR3 in DNA: TGTGCCAGCAGCCTCACTTACGGGGGGTCTAGCACAGATACGCAGTATTTT.

Here the CDR3 reads CASSLEPSGNLRRTDTQYF. The CDR3 DNA reads TGCGCCAGCAGCTTGGAACCTAGCGGGAACCTACGTCGCACAGATACGCAGTATTTT. The V gene is TRBV5-1, the J gene TRBJ2-3; 9 nucleotides agree with TRBD2. The ends lost 0 bases at V and 1 base at J; junction bases unmatched: 12. CDR1 is SGHRS and CDR2 is YFSETQ in the germline V gene. The CDR3 runs to 19 residues.

The V call is TRBV5-4, the J call TRBJ2-7; TRBD1 agrees at 9 bases. The CDR3 is made up of 13 amino acids. The ends lost 3 bases at V and 8 bases at J; junction bases unmatched: 6. The germline CDR1 and CDR2 sequences are SGHNT and YYREEE (reference sequence). For the CDR3, the DNA is TGTGCCAGCAGCTCCCTTGGACAGGGGAAGCAGTACTTC. Translating gives CASSSLGQGKQYF.

The genes are TRBV6-6 and TRBJ2-5; no firm D call. The CDR3 spans 14 residues. Germline V CDR1 and CDR2: MNHNY, SVGAGI (reference sequence). The V end was cut by 4 bases, the J end by 0 bases, with 9 bases between. In DNA form, the CDR3 reads TGTGCCAGCAGTTCCCAGTTCTACCAAGAGACCCAGTACTTC. Protein product: CASSSQFYQETQYF.

The chain carries TRBV12-3 or TRBV12-4 and TRBJ1-6; D is perhaps TRBD1 (5 bases). This CDR3 contains 13 residues. V was pared by 7 bases and J by 7 bases, with 11 bases between. This CDR3 reads CASKLGGNSPLHF. The DNA of the CDR3 is TGTGCCAGCAAATTGGGGGGGAATTCACCCCTCCACTTT.

This rearrangement joins TRBV7-2 to TRBJ1-3; a weak D match, TRBD1 (5 bases). Trimming shortened V by 7 bases and J by 1 base, and 17 bases separated the two germline ends. CDR1 SGHTA and CDR2 FQGNSA come from the germline V gene. The CDR3 spans 16 residues. The CDR3 DNA reads as TGTGCCAGCACCCCGGCGGGGGTAGGGTCTGGAAACACCATATATTTT. Protein: CASTPAGVGSGNTIYF.

The genes are TRBV7-3 and TRBJ2-3; 7 bases line up with TRBD1. The V gene's germline CDR1 is SGHTA and CDR2 FQGTGA. The V segment lost 0 bases and the J segment 0 bases; nucleotides outside the gene matches: 6. This CDR3 is built from 17 residues. The CDR3, as DNA: TGTGCCAGCAGCTTAACAAGTTCGGGACAGAGCACAGATACGCAGTATTTT. It translates to CASSLTSSGQSTDTQYF.

The rearrangement joins TRBV7-3 to TRBJ2-7, with TRBD2 identical over 11 bases. Trimming took 5 bases from V and 0 from J; bases not matched to a gene: 6. This CDR3 contains 16 residues. CDR1 is SGHTA, CDR2 FQGTGA, per germline. CDR3 sequence: CASSRVTSGTSYEQYF. The CDR3 coding sequence is TGTGCCAGCAGCCGCGTGACTAGCGGGACCTCCTACGAGCAGTACTTC.

The chain recombines TRBV19 with TRBJ2-3; 12 nucleotides align to TRBD2. Germline CDR1 LNHDA, CDR2 SQIVND (reference sequence). The trim removed 9 bases at V and 4 bases at J, leaving 2 bases unmatched. The CDR3 has 13 residues. CDR3 bases: TGTGCCAGCGGACTAGCGGGATCAGATACGCAGTATTTT. Its protein product is CASGLAGSDTQYF.

The chain is built from TRBV5-1 and TRBJ2-1; 15 bases agree with TRBD2. This CDR3 spans 16 amino acids. Per germline, CDR1 SGHRS and CDR2 YFSETQ. After removal of 3 bases from V and 6 bases from J, the junction contained 4 bases not matched to a gene. The CDR3 sequence: CASSSGLAGGPNEQFF. CDR3 sequence (DNA): TGCGCCAGCAGCTCTGGACTAGCGGGAGGGCCCAATGAGCAGTTCTTC. Full variable domain (missing parts from reference TRBV5-1 and TRBJ2-1): KAGVTQTPRYLIKTRGQQVTLSCSPISGHRSVSWYQQTPGQGLQFLFEYFSETQRNKGNFPGRFSGRQFSNSRSEMNVSTLELGDSALYLCASSSGLAGGPNEQFFGPGTRLTVL.

The chain is built from TRBV27 and TRBJ1-6, with D perhaps TRBD1 (5 bases). Germline CDR1 MNHEY, CDR2 SMNVEV (reference sequence). V was clipped by 7 bases and J by 7 bases, with 14 bases between them. This CDR3 spans 14 amino acids. CDR3 bases: TGTGCCAGCAAAGAGCGGGGGAACAATTCACCCCTCCACTTT. Protein: CASKERGNNSPLHF.

This chain links TRBV3-1 (or the pseudogene TRBV3-2) with TRBJ1-2, with D perhaps TRBD1 (5 bases). The CDR3 spans 15 residues. The germline V and J ends were trimmed by 1 base and 5 bases, with 14 bases remaining between them. CDR1 and CDR2 (germline): LGHDT, YNNKEL (reference sequence). Here the CDR3 reads CASSQGRALGYGYTF. The CDR3 bases are TGTGCCAGCAGCCAAGGCAGGGCTTTAGGATATGGCTACACCTTC.

This clone was seen just once. The J gene is TRBJ2-1, the V gene TRBV7-2; perhaps TRBD2 as D (6 bases). Germline values: CDR1 SGHTA, CDR2 FQGNSA. V was trimmed by 3 bases and J by 8 bases, leaving 20 bases between them. The CDR3 totals 16 residues. CDR3 loop: CASSFALHGSFDEQFF. The CDR3 DNA follows: TGTGCCAGCAGCTTCGCACTCCACGGGAGTTTCGATGAGCAGTTCTTC.

The V gene is TRBV5-1, the J gene TRBJ2-1, with 12 bases matching TRBD2. Germline trimming cut 3 bases from V and 4 bases from J; bases unmatched to any gene: 2. The CDR3 is 15 amino acids. Germline V gene sequence: CDR1 SGHRS, CDR2 YFSETQ. In DNA, the CDR3 is TGCGCCAGCAGCTCCGGGACTAGCGGGTACAATGAGCAGTTCTTC. Its protein product is CASSSGTSGYNEQFF.

The V gene is TRBV5-1, the J gene TRBJ1-1; 7 bases match TRBD1. CDR1 and CDR2 from the germline V gene are SGHRS and YFSETQ. V lost 4 bases and J lost 4; bases outside the gene matches: 13. This CDR3 is built from 16 residues. As DNA, the CDR3 is TGCGCCAGCAGCCGCCAACAGGGGCCAACGGGCACTGAAGCTTTCTTT. It is translated as CASSRQQGPTGTEAFF.

This clone was counted between two and nine times. V gene TRBV7-9 combines with J gene TRBJ2-2, with D perhaps matching TRBD2 (5 bases). Germline CDR1 reads SEHNR; CDR2 reads FQNEAQ (reference sequence). The CDR3 is 15 amino acids. V shed 1 base and J shed 4 bases, with 10 bases lying between them. This CDR3 is CASSLGVEGTGELFF. The CDR3, as DNA: TGTGCCAGCAGCTTAGGCGTAGAGGGCACCGGGGAGCTGTTTTTT. Together with reference TRBV7-9 and TRBJ2-2, the CDR3 gives the full variable domain: DTGVSQNPRHKITKRGQNVTFRCDPISEHNRLYWYRQTLGQGPEFLTYFQNEAQLEKSRLLSDRFSAERPKGSFSTLEIQRTEQGDSAMYLCASSLGVEGTGELFFGEGSRLTVL.

This clone was counted only a few times. V and J are TRBV10-3 and TRBJ2-1; 7 bases are shared with TRBD1. The CDR3 is made up of 15 amino acids. CDR1 is ENHRY, CDR2 SYGVKD, per germline. The V gene end was trimmed by 0 bases and the J gene end by 5 bases; junction bases not matched to a gene: 4. The DNA of the CDR3 is TGTGCCATCAGTGAGTCCGGACAGGCTAACAATGAGCAGTTCTTC. Its translation: CAISESGQANNEQFF.

This clone showed up just a few times. The chain uses TRBV4-3 and TRBJ2-4; 7 bases are shared with TRBD1. There are 14 residues in the CDR3. J was trimmed by 8 bases and V by 0 bases; bases with no gene match: 4. Germline loops: CDR1 LGHNA, CDR2 YSLEER. CDR3 nucleotide sequence: TGCGCCAGCAGCCAAGATCACAGGGGCTACATTCAGTACTTC. It translates to CASSQDHRGYIQYF.

This chain joins TRBV5-1 and TRBJ1-2; possibly TRBD1 for D (5 bases). The CDR3 has 16 amino acids. Germline assignment: CDR1 SGHRS and CDR2 YFSETQ. Trimming took 4 bases from V and 4 from J, leaving 20 bases between them. CDR3 sequence (DNA): TGCGCCAGCAGCCGGAACCAAGAACAGGTTCGCTATGGCTACACCTTC. This gives the protein CASSRNQEQVRYGYTF.

The gene calls are TRBV11-3 and TRBJ2-1; 7 nucleotides agree with TRBD1. Unmatched junction bases numbered 9, after V lost 5 bases and J lost 8 bases. Germline CDR1 is SGHNT and CDR2 is YENEEA. The CDR3 sequence is 14 residues long. The CDR3 region has the DNA TGTGCCAGCAGCACCGCCGGGACAGTGTATGAGCAGTTCTTC. Translation: CASSTAGTVYEQFF.

In DNA, the CDR3 is TGTGCCAGCAGTGATTACTACGAGCAGTACTTC. Translating it yields CASSDYYEQYF. This chain uses TRBV25-1 with TRBJ2-7; D unresolved. Germline values: CDR1 MGHDK, CDR2 SYGVNS. Trimming shortened V by 3 bases and J by 3 bases, and 3 bases separated the two germline ends. The length of the CDR3 is 11 residues.